This paragraph reports one T cell receptor (beta chain). It lacks a known antigen. There are no base qualities to consult, and no much larger clone falls within one base. The receptor library was made with RT-PCR. TCRdb names Illumina HiSeq 2500 as the instrument used. TCRdb trimmed public reads at Q25 via fastp, called clones via MiXCR and kept in-frame beta chains. CDR3 protein sequences are deduplicated, and each keeps its most common genes and DNA. Here the sample has 710,000 or so distinct CDR3 sequences; approximately 14% occur a single time. The top ten clones comprise roughly 12% of the sample. These data originate in a study of response to subunit inactivated influenza vaccine (dated by TCRdb to 2017 to 2018). Study-level background: The study used deep quantitative T cell receptor repertoire profiling to track responses to a trivalent subunit inactivated influenza vaccine. The investigation overall reported the following: It was suggested by the authors that each seasonal influenza vaccination may recruit only a limited number of new T cells.

The junction shows trimming of 4 bases on V and 3 bases on J, and the gene matches do not reach 9 bases of it. The CDR1 and CDR2 encoded by the germline V gene are SGHRS and YFSETQ. From the cysteine up to the phenylalanine, the CDR3 has a length of 16 residues. Here the CDR3 DNA is all that survives: 48 bases in frame from base 1. The chain is made from TRBV5-1 and TRBJ2-7, and 11 junctional nucleotides match TRBD2. Sequenced material: PBMCs from blood, taken roughly 13 days after vaccination. The receptor was isolated from a man aged 50 or older who received an inactivated influenza vaccine. Donor details come from another sample of the same person, matched by shared clones. The DNA sequence reads TGCGCCAGCAGCAGAGATAGCGGGGGGGCATTCTACGAGCAGTACTTC. The encoded protein is CASSRDSGGAFYEQYF.